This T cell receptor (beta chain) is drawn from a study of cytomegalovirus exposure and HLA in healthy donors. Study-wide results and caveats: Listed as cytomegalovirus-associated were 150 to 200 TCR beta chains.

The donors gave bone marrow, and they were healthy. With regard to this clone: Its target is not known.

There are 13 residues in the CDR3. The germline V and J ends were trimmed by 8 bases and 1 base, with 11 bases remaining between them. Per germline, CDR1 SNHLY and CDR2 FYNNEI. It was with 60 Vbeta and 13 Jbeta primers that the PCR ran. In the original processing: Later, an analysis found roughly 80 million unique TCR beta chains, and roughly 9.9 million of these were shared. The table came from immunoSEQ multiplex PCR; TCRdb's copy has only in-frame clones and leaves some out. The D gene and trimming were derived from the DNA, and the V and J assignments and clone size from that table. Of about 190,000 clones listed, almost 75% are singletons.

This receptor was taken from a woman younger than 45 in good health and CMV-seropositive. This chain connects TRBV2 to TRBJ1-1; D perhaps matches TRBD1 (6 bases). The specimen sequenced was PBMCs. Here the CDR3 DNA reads TGTGCCAGCCCCGGACAGAGGAACACTGAAGCTTTCTTT. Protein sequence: CASPGQRNTEAFF.